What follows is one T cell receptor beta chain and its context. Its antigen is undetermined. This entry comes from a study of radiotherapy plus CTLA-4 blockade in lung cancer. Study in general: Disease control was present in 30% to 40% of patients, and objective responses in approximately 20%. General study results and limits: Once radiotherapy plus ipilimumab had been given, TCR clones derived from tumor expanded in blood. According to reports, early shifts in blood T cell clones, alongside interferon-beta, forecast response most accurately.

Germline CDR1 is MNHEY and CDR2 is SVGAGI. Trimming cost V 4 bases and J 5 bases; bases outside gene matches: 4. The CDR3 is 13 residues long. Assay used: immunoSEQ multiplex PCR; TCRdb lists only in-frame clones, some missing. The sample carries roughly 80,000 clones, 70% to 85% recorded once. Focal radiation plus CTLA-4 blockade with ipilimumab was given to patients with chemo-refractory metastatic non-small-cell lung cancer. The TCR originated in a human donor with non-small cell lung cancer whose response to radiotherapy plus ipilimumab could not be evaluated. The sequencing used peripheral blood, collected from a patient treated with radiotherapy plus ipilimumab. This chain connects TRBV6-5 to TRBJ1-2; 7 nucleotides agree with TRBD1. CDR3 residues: CASSLDREYGYTF. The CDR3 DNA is TGTGCCAGCAGTTTAGACAGGGAGTATGGCTACACCTTC.